These T cell receptor beta chains were read from a single sample in a study of T cells after yellow fever vaccination. Via MiXCR, TCRdb re-called the 5' RACE reads, giving one row per CDR3 protein. The sample lists hundreds of thousands of distinct CDR3 sequences, around 12% seen once, with 2.5% to 4% in the top ten. Sequencing was performed on CD4+ T cells sorted from PBMCs, taken 15 days after the yellow fever booster vaccination. The receptors were sampled from a man aged 18-30 years who received the YFV17D yellow fever vaccine. Both conserved end residues are part of each CDR3. A D gene is named only where the DNA matches it firmly. Rows give clone size only sometimes, using once, few, many, or a class for an expanded clone.

DNA | CDR3 | D | size | J | V
TGTGCCAGTAGTATAACTCGGGGTCAGCCCCAGCATTTT | CASSITRGQPQHF | . | . | TRBJ1-5 | TRBV19
TGCGCCAGCAGCCCAGATCGGGACAGGGGGGACATTCAGTACTTC | CASSPDRDRGDIQYF | TRBD1 | . | TRBJ2-4 | TRBV4-1
TGTGCCAGCAGCCGAGACTCGGGAGAAAACTATGGCTACACCTTC | CASSRDSGENYGYTF | . | . | TRBJ1-2 | TRBV6-6
TGTGCCAGCCGTCTAGAACCCAATATGAACTATGGCTACACCTTC | CASRLEPNMNYGYTF | . | . | TRBJ1-2 | TRBV2
TGTGCCAGCACTCGATTCAATCAGCCCCAGCATTTT | CASTRFNQPQHF | . | . | TRBJ1-5 | TRBV6-2/TRBV6-3
TGCGCCAGCAGCTCATCCGCTAGCGGGGGACCCTCCTACGAGCAGTACTTC | CASSSSASGGPSYEQYF | TRBD2 | few | TRBJ2-7 | TRBV5-1
TGTGCCAGCAGCCCAGGGGGACTCCTGAACACCGGGGAGCTGTTTTTT | CASSPGGLLNTGELFF | . | few | TRBJ2-2 | TRBV7-2
TGCGCCAGCAGCGGGGGACAGGTTAACTATGGCTACACCTTC | CASSGGQVNYGYTF | TRBD1 | . | TRBJ1-2 | TRBV5-1
TGCAGCGTTTTGACAGACCAAGAGACCCAGTACTTC | CSVLTDQETQYF | . | . | TRBJ2-5 | TRBV29-1
TGCAGTGCTAGAGATCTAGTAGGAAGGACCAGCGGGGGCCAAGAGACCCAGTACTTC | CSARDLVGRTSGGQETQYF | TRBD2 | . | TRBJ2-5 | TRBV20-1
TGCGCCAGCAGCCAAGACAGAAATGGCGCAGCTTTCTTT | CASSQDRNGAAFF | . | . | TRBJ1-1 | TRBV4-3
TGTGCCAGCACCGGGGGGGCCTGGAATGAGCAGTTCTTC | CASTGGAWNEQFF | TRBD2 | few | TRBJ2-1 | TRBV12-3/TRBV12-4
TGTGCCAGCAGTTTCGGACAGGAACTCGAAGCTTTCTTT | CASSFGQELEAFF | TRBD1 | . | TRBJ1-1 | TRBV12-3/TRBV12-4
TGTGCCAGCAGTTTAAGGGGTTGGGAGCCCCAGCATTTT | CASSLRGWEPQHF | . | few | TRBJ1-5 | TRBV12-3/TRBV12-4
TGTGCCAGCACCCCTTATCGGCAGGGGGAGGCTGAAGCTTTCTTT | CASTPYRQGEAEAFF | TRBD1 | . | TRBJ1-1 | TRBV12-3/TRBV12-4
TGTGCCAGCAGTGAGGGACAGATTACTACAGATACGCAGTATTTT | CASSEGQITTDTQYF | TRBD1 | . | TRBJ2-3 | TRBV6-5
TGTGCCAGCAGCGCAACCGGGACAGGGGGCTACAATGAGCAGTTCTTC | CASSATGTGGYNEQFF | TRBD1 | . | TRBJ2-1 | TRBV6-5
TGCAGTGCCCACGGACAGGGGGCGGGAGGCGAAAAACTGTTTTTT | CSAHGQGAGGEKLFF | TRBD1 | many | TRBJ1-4 | TRBV20-1
TGTGCCAGCAGTTCCGGACAGGGGTGGGGCTACACCTTC | CASSSGQGWGYTF | TRBD1 | . | TRBJ1-2 | TRBV12-3/TRBV12-4
TGTGCCAGCAACCTCGGACGAGGCTACACCTTC | CASNLGRGYTF | . | . | TRBJ1-2 | TRBV12-3/TRBV12-4
TGTGCCAGCAGCTGGACCGGGACAGGGGGCCATGGCTACACCTTC | CASSWTGTGGHGYTF | TRBD1 | few | TRBJ1-2 | TRBV7-2
TGCGCCAGCAGCATGACACCCGAAGCAACTAATGAAAAACTGTTTTTT | CASSMTPEATNEKLFF | . | . | TRBJ1-4 | TRBV5-1
TGTGCCAGCAGCCCGAACCCGAACACTGAAGCTTTCTTT | CASSPNPNTEAFF | . | . | TRBJ1-1 | TRBV7-3
TGTGCCAGCAGCTCCCCGGGGGGCGTCTATAATTCACCCCTCCACTTT | CASSSPGGVYNSPLHF | . | . | TRBJ1-6 | TRBV7-2
TGCGCCAGCAGCTTGGTCACAGGCAAGGTCGAAAAACTGTTTTTT | CASSLVTGKVEKLFF | . | . | TRBJ1-4 | TRBV5-1
TGTGCCAGCAGTTTAGGAACAAACGATCCGGCCCAGCATTTT | CASSLGTNDPAQHF | . | few | TRBJ1-5 | TRBV12-3/TRBV12-4
TGTGCCAGCAGTTTGACAGACGTCTATGGCTACACCTTC | CASSLTDVYGYTF | . | . | TRBJ1-2 | TRBV12-3/TRBV12-4
TGTGCCAGCAGCCAAGCCGAAAAACTGTTTTTT | CASSQAEKLFF | . | . | TRBJ1-4 | TRBV3-1